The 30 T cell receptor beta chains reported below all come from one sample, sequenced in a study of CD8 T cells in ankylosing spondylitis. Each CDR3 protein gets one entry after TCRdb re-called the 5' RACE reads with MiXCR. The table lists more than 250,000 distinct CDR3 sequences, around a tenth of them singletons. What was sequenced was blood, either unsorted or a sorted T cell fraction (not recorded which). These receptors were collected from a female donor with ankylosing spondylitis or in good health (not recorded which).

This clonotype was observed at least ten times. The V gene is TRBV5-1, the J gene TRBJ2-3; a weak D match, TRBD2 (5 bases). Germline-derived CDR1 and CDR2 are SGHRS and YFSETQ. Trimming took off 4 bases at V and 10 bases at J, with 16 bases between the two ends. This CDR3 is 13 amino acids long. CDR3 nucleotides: TGCGCCAGCAGCGCCGGACTCCAGTCTCCGCAGTATTTT. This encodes CASSAGLQSPQYF. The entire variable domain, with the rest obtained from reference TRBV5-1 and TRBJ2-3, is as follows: KAGVTQTPRYLIKTRGQQVTLSCSPISGHRSVSWYQQTPGQGLQFLFEYFSETQRNKGNFPGRFSGRQFSNSRSEMNVSTLELGDSALYLCASSAGLQSPQYFGPGTRLTVL.

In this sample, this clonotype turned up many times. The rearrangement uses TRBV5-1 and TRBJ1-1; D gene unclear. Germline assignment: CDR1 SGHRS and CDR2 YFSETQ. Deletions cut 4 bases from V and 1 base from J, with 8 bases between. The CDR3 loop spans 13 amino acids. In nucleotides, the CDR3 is TGCGCCAGCAGCCGCGACTGGAACACTGAAGCTTTCTTT. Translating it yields CASSRDWNTEAFF.

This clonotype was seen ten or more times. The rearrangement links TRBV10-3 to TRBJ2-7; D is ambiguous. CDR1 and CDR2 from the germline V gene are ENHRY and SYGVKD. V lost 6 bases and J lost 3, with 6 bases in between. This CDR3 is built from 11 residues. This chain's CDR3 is CAIRTSYEQYF. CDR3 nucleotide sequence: TGTGCCATCAGAACGAGCTACGAGCAGTACTTC.

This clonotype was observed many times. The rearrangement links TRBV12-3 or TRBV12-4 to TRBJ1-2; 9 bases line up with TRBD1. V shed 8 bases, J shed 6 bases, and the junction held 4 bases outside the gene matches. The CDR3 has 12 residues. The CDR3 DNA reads TGTGCCAGCGGATGGACAGGGGATGGCTACACCTTC. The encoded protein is CASGWTGDGYTF.

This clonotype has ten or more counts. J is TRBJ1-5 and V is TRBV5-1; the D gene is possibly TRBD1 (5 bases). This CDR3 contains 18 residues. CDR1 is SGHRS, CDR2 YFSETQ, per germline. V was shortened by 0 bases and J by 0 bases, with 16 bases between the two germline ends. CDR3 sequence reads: CASSLAGAGLNSNQPQHF. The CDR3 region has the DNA TGCGCCAGCAGCTTGGCCGGGGCAGGGCTTAATAGCAATCAGCCCCAGCATTTT.

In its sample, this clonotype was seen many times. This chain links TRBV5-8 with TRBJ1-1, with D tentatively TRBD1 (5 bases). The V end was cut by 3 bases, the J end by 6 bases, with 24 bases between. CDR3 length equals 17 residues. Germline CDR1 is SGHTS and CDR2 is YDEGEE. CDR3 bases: TGTGCCAGCAGCTGGGCTCCCGGGACCCTCGGCATGGCTGAAGCTTTCTTT. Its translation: CASSWAPGTLGMAEAFF.

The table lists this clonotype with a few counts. The CDR3, as DNA: TGCGCCAGCAGCTTGGCCGGGACCACGAATTCACCCCTCCACTTT. Translated: CASSLAGTTNSPLHF. J is TRBJ1-6 and V is TRBV5-1; possible D gene TRBD1, 5 bases. V shed 0 bases and J shed 7 bases, with 11 bases lying between them. Germline V gene data show CDR1 as SGHRS and CDR2 as YFSETQ. The CDR3 totals 15 residues.

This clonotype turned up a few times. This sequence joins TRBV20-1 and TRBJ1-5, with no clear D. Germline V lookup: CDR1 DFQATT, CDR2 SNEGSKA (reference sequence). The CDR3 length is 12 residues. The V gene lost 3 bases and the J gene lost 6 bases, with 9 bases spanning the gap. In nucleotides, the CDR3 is TGCAGTGCTAGTTCCCCAGCTCAGCCCCAGCATTTT. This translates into CSASSPAQPQHF.

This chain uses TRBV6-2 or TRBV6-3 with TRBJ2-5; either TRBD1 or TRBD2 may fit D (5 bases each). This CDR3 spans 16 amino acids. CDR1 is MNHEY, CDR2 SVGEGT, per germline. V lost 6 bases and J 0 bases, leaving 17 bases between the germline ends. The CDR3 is CASSPFAGRDQETQYF. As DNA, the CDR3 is TGTGCCAGCAGCCCTTTTGCGGGCAGGGACCAAGAGACCCAGTACTTC.

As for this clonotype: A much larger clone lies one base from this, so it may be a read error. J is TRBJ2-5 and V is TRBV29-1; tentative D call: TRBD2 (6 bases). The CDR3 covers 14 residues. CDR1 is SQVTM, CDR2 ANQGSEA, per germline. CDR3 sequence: CSDEDLRRGETQYF. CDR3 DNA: TGCAGCGATGAAGATCTCCGGCGGGGTGAGACCCAGTACTTC.

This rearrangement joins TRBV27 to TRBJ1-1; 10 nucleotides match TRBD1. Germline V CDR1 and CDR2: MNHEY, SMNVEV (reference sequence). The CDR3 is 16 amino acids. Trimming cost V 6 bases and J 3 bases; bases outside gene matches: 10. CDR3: CASSLFPGQGDTEAFF. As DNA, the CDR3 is TGTGCCAGCAGCTTGTTCCCCGGACAGGGGGACACTGAAGCTTTCTTT.

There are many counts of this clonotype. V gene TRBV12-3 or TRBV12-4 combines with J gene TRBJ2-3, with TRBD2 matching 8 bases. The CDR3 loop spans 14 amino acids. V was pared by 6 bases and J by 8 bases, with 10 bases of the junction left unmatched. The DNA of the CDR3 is TGTGCCAGCAGGCCGGGACTAGAGTCGGGTACGCAGTATTTT. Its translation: CASRPGLESGTQYF.

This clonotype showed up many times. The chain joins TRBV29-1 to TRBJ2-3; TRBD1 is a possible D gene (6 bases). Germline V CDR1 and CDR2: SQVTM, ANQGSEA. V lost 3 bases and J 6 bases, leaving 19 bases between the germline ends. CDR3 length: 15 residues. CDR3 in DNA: TGCAGCGTTGACGCAGGGGCGTCGCTATGGGATACGCAGTATTTT. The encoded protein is CSVDAGASLWDTQYF.

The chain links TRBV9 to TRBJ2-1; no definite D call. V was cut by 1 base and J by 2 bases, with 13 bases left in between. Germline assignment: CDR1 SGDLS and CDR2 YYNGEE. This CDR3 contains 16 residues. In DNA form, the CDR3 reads TGTGCCAGCAGCGTAAACCCAACTCCTACCTACAATGAGCAGTTCTTC. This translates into CASSVNPTPTYNEQFF.

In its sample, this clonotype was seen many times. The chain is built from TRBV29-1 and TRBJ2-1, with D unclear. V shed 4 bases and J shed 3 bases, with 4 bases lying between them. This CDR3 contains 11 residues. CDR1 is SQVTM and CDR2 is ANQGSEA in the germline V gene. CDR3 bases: TGCAGCGTTGTAATCTACAATGAGCAGTTCTTC. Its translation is CSVVIYNEQFF.

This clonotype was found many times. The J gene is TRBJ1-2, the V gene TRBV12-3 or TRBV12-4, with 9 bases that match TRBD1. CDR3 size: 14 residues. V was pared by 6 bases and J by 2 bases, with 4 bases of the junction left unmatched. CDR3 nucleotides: TGTGCCAGCAGGCCGGGACAGGGAAACTATGGCTACACCTTC. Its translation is CASRPGQGNYGYTF.

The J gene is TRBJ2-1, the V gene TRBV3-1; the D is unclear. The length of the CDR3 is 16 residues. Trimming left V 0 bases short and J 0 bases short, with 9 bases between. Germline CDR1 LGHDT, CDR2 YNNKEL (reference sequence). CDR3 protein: CASSQELLSSYNEQFF. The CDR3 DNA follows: TGTGCCAGCAGCCAAGAACTACTAAGCTCCTACAATGAGCAGTTCTTC.

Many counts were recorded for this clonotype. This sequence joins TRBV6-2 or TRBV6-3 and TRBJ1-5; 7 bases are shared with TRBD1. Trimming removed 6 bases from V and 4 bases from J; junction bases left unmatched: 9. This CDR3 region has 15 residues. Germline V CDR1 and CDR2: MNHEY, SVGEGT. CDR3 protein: CASSASGTENQPQHF. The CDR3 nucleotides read TGTGCCAGCAGCGCCTCCGGGACAGAGAATCAGCCCCAGCATTTT.

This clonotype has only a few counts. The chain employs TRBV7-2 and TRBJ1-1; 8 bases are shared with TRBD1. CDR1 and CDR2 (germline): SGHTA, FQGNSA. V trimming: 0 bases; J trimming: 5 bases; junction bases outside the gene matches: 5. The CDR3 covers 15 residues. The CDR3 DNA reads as TGTGCCAGCAGCTTAGCGACGGACAGGGTGACTGAAGCTTTCTTT. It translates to CASSLATDRVTEAFF.

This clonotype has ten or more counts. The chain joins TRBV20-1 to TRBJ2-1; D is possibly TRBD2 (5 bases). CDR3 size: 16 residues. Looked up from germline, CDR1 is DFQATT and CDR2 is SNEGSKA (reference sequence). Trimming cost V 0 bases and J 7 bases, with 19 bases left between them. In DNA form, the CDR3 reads TGCAGTGCTAGAGACATAACAACAACTAGAAGGAATGAGCAGTTCTTC. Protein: CSARDITTTRRNEQFF.

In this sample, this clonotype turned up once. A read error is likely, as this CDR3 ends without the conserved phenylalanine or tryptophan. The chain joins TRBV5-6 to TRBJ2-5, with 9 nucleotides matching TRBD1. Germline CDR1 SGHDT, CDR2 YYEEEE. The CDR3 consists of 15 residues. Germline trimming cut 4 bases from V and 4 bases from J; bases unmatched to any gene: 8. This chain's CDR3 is CASSEAGTGLETQYL. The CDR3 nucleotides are TGTGCCAGCAGCGAGGCCGGGACAGGGCTAGAGACCCAGTACTTG.

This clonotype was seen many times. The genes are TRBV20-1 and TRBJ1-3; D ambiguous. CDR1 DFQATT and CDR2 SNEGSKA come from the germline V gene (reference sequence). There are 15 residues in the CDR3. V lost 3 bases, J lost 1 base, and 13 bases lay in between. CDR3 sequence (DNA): TGCAGTGCTAGGGTCGTGATGAAGTCTGGAAACACCATATATTTT. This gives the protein CSARVVMKSGNTIYF.

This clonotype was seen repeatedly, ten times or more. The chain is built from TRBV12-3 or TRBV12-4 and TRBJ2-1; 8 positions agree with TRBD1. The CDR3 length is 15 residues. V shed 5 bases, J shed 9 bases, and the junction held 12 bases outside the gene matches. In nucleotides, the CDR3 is TGTGCCAGCAGTCCCCAACAGGGGGGCCTAGGTGAGCAGTTCTTC. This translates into CASSPQQGGLGEQFF.

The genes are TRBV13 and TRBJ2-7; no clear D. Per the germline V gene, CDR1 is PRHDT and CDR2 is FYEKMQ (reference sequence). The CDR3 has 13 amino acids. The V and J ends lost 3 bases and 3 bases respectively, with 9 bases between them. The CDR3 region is CASSFGSFYEQYF. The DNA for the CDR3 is TGTGCCAGCAGCTTTGGTTCCTTCTACGAGCAGTACTTC.

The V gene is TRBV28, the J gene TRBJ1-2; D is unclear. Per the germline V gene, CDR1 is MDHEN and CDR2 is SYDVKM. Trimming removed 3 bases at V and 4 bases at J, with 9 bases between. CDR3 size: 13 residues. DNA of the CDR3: TGTGCCAGCAGTTTCTCCCAGTCCTATGGCTACACCTTC. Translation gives CASSFSQSYGYTF.

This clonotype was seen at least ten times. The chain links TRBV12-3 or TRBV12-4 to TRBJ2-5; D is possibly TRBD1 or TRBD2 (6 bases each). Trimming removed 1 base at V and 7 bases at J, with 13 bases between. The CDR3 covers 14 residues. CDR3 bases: TGTGCCAGCAGTTTAGTTCCGGAGGGGGGGACCCAGTACTTC. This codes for CASSLVPEGGTQYF.

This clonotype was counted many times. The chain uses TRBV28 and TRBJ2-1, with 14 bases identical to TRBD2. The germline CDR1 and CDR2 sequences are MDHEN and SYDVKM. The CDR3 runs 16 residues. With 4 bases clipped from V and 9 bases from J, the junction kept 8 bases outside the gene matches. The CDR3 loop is CASSSSGLAGVAEQFF. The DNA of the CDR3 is TGTGCCAGCAGTTCCTCGGGACTAGCGGGGGTAGCTGAGCAGTTCTTC. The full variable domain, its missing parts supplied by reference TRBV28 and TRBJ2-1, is DVKVTQSSRYLVKRTGEKVFLECVQDMDHENMFWYRQDPGLGLRLIYFSYDVKMKEKGDIPEGYSVSREKKERFSLILESASTNQTSMYLCASSSSGLAGVAEQFFGPGTRLTVL.

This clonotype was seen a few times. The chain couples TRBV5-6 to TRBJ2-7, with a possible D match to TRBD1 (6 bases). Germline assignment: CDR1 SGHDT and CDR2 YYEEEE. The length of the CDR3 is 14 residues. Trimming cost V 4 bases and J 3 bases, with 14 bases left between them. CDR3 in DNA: TGTGCCAGCAGCCGGATACAGGGATACTACGAGCAGTACTTC. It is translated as CASSRIQGYYEQYF. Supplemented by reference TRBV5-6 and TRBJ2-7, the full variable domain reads DAGVTQSPTHLIKTRGQQVTLRCSPKSGHDTVSWYQQALGQGPQFIFQYYEEEERQRGNFPDRFSGHQFPNYSSELNVNALLLGDSALYLCASSRIQGYYEQYFGPGTRLTVT.

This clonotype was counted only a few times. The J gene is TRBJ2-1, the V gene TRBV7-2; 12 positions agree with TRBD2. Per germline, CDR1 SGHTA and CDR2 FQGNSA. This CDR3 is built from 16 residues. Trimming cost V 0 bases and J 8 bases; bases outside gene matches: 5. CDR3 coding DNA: TGTGCCAGCAGCTTAGCGCTAGCGGGAGGGCTCTATGAGCAGTTCTTC. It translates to CASSLALAGGLYEQFF.

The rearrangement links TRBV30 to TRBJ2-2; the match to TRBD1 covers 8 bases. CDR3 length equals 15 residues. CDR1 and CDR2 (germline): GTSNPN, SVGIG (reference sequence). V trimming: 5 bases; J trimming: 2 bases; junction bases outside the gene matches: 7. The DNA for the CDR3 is TGTGCCTGGCGAAGAGGACAGGGTAACACCGGGGAGCTGTTTTTT. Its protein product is CAWRRGQGNTGELFF.